The clone carrying this T cell receptor (beta chain) was observed a few times. The data originate from a study of PD-1 blockade in mismatch repair-deficient tumors. Trimming pared 6 bases from V and 3 bases from J, leaving 17 bases between. This CDR3 comprises 15 residues. The data were produced by immunoSEQ multiplex PCR, yet TCRdb's version contains in-frame clones alone and is incomplete. The sample includes some 110,000 clones, about 83% of them seen just once. This specimen consisted of peripheral blood, obtained 60 weeks after starting pembrolizumab. The receptor was derived from an adult with mismatch repair-deficient cancer. This sequence joins TRBV7-1 and TRBJ1-2, with a weak D call TRBD1 (6 bases). TRBV7-1 is labeled an ORF, and its function is uncertain. CDR3 sequence: CASSFGGGSHYGYTF. The CDR3 DNA is TGTGCCAGCAGTTTCGGAGGGGGGAGCCACTATGGCTACACCTTC.